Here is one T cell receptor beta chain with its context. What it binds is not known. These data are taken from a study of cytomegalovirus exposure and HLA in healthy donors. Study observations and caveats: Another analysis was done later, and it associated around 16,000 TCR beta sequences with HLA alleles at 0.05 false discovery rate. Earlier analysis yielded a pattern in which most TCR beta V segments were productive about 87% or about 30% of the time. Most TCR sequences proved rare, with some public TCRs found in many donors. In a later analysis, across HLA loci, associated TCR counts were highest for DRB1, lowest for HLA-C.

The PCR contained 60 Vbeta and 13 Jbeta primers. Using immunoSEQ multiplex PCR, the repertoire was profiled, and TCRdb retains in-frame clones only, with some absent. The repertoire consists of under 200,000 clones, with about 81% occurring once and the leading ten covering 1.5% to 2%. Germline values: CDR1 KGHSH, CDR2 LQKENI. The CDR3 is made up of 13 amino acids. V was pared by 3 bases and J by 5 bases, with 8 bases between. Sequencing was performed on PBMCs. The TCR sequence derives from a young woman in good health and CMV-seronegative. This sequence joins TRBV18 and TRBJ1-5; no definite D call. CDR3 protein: CASSPTGDQPQHF. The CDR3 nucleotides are TGTGCCAGCTCACCTACGGGAGATCAGCCCCAGCATTTT.